This TCR beta chain was sequenced during a study of blood T cell repertoires in COVID-19. The overall study: The origin of the acute and convalescent COVID-19 samples was the United States, Italy and Spain. Sources were T cells, B-cell-depleted T cells, or PBMCs; the material itself was cDNA or gDNA.

The authors' processing: Amplification of reference gene primers provided the estimated nucleated cell counts. The protocol was immunoSEQ multiplex PCR, while the TCRdb copy is restricted to in-frame clones and leaves out a portion. That table gives V, J and clone size, and the DNA gave D and trimming. The sample contains about 39,000 clones, about 82% of which appear only once. Trimming took off 5 bases at V and 0 bases at J, with 13 bases between the two ends. Germline V gene sequence: CDR1 SEHNR, CDR2 FQNEAQ (reference sequence). The length of the CDR3 is 16 residues. The sequenced sample consisted of peripheral blood. The chain carries TRBV7-9 and TRBJ2-2; D may be TRBD1 (5 bases). The receptor's source is a human donor in a cohort sampled during active COVID-19. The chain's CDR3 is CASSQTGAANTGELFF. CDR3 nucleotides: TGTGCCAGCAGCCAAACAGGCGCGGCGAACACCGGGGAGCTGTTTTTT.